Below, 7 T cell receptor beta chains from the same sample are listed, as sequenced in a study of blood T cells in healthy people across ages (dated by TCRdb to between 2015 and 2016). Receptor amplification or capture employed 5' RACE. These reads were obtained on an Illumina HiSeq 2500. A second PCR of roughly 6 to 11 cycles was run with a J-beta primer mix and a sample-barcoded 5' primer. TCRdb applied fastp at Q25 and MiXCR to the public reads, then kept only in-frame beta chains. Every entry covers one CDR3 protein and lists the most common genes and DNA from its rows. In all, the sample holds over 1.5 million distinct CDR3 sequences, and 40% to 55% of those were seen once. Approximately 2% of the sample comes from the top ten. The sequenced material came from blood. The receptors here all came from a woman in her forties in good health.

J is TRBJ1-6 and V is TRBV6-6; 7 bases align to TRBD1. The germline V gene encodes CDR1 MNHNY and CDR2 SVGAGI (reference sequence). Trimming cost V 6 bases and J 8 bases; bases outside gene matches: 10. The CDR3 covers 15 residues. CDR3 residues: CASRGRQGGDSPLHF. CDR3 sequence (DNA): TGTGCCAGCAGGGGTAGACAGGGCGGGGATTCACCCCTCCACTTT.

This clonotype occurred once. The rearrangement links TRBV7-2 to TRBJ1-2; D is unclear. This CDR3 contains 15 residues. Germline V lookup: CDR1 SGHTA, CDR2 FQGNSA. Trimming stripped 3 bases from V and 2 bases from J, with 13 bases between. The CDR3 loop reads CASSFMTPLNYGYTF. The CDR3 DNA is TGTGCCAGCAGCTTTATGACACCTTTAAACTATGGCTACACCTTC.

As to this clonotype: A junction boundary mismatches the germline segment, possibly from a read error. The V gene is TRBV20-1, the J gene TRBJ2-3; possible D gene TRBD1, 6 bases. Germline values: CDR1 DFQATT, CDR2 SNEGSKA (reference sequence). The CDR3 runs 13 residues. CDR3: CSTVGASTGTQYF. CDR3 DNA sequence: TGCAGTACCGTGGGGGCTAGCACAGGTACGCAGTATTTT.

This clonotype was recorded at least ten times. This sequence joins TRBV18 and TRBJ2-5; unclear D gene. The ends were cut back, 8 bases at V and 1 base at J, with 14 bases in the middle. Germline values: CDR1 KGHSH, CDR2 LQKENI. CDR3 length: 14 amino acids. The CDR3 coding sequence is TGTGCCAGCAGCCCCCTGAGTGGCCAAGAGACCCAGTACTTC. As protein: CASSPLSGQETQYF. Based on the CDR3 plus reference TRBV18 and TRBJ2-5, the full variable domain is NAGVMQNPRHLVRRRGQEARLRCSPMKGHSHVYWYRQLPEEGLKFMVYLQKENIIDESGMPKERFSAEFPKEGPSILRIQQVVRGDSAAYFCASSPLSGQETQYFGPGTRLLVL.

This clonotype was detected only a few times. The gene calls are TRBV27 and TRBJ1-2; 11 nucleotides align to TRBD1. From germline, CDR1 is MNHEY and CDR2 SMNVEV (reference sequence). J was trimmed by 8 bases and V by 5 bases; bases with no gene match: 16. CDR3 length: 17 amino acids. Written as DNA, the CDR3 is TGTGCCAGCAGTGCTGCCGGGACAGGGGGGAATGTATTGGGCTACACCTTC. The encoded protein is CASSAAGTGGNVLGYTF.

The V call is TRBV7-3, the J call TRBJ2-3, with TRBD1 as a possible D gene (5 bases). V gave up 5 bases and J gave up 11 bases, with 17 bases separating them. Germline V gene sequence: CDR1 SGHTA, CDR2 FQGTGA. CDR3 size: 13 residues. In nucleotides, the CDR3 is TGTGCCAGCAGCCGAAAGGGTGACAGCGAGCAGTATTTT. This gives the protein CASSRKGDSEQYF.

A few counts support this clonotype. The chain couples TRBV6-5 to TRBJ1-4; D is undetermined. V lost 2 bases, J lost 0 bases, and 10 bases lay in between. There are 16 residues in the CDR3. Per the germline V gene, CDR1 is MNHEY and CDR2 is SVGAGI. The CDR3 DNA sequence: TGTGCCAGCAGTTACGGGGTAGAAGCAACTAATGAAAAACTGTTTTTT. Translated: CASSYGVEATNEKLFF.